These 17 T cell receptor beta chains were sequenced from one sample in a study of T cells in women clearing cervical HPV infection. Libraries were prepared by immunoSEQ multiplex PCR; TCRdb keeps only in-frame clonotypes and omits some of them. The repertoire table contains around 9,200 clones. Material for sequencing was blood buffy coat. All receptors derive from a woman aged 18 to 75 with a cervical HPV16 infection that either progressed to CIN3+ or cleared (not recorded which).

With regard to this clone: The germline gene is not matched at one end of the junction; a read error may be the cause. Additional DNA sequences in this sample encode the identical CDR3. The CDR3 is CASSGQGANTEAFF. The part of the CDR3 DNA that was read is TGTGCCAGCTCAGGACAGGGGGCGAACACCGAA. This chain uses TRBV18 with TRBJ1-1; 11 positions agree with TRBD1. The sequenced fragment ends 3 residues before the CDR3 boundary, so the rest is inferred from the germline J gene. Germline V gene sequence: CDR1 KGHSH, CDR2 LQKENI. The CDR3 extends over 14 amino acids.

In regard to this clone: The read ends 3 residues before the CDR3 terminus; that terminus is restored from the germline J gene. This chain joins TRBV20-1 and TRBJ1-5; 10 positions match TRBD1. CDR3 length equals 16 residues. Germline values: CDR1 DFQATT, CDR2 SNEGSKA (reference sequence). The junction had 9 bases not matched to a gene; V was cut back by 5 bases and J by 2 bases. The CDR3 loop reads CSAPTAGTGGNQPQHF. The covered CDR3 bases are TGCAGTGCTCCTACTGCCGGGACAGGGGGCAATCAGCCC.

Worth noting for this clone: The CDR3 goes on 3 residues after the read ends, and that part is filled in from the germline J gene. This rearrangement joins TRBV5-1 to TRBJ1-1, with 7 bases lining up with TRBD1. The CDR3 sequence is 12 residues long. Germline V gene data show CDR1 as SGHRS and CDR2 as YFSETQ. J lost 7 bases, V lost 4 bases, and 4 bases had no gene match. CDR3 bases read: TGCGCCAGCAGCACAGGGGCCGGTGAA. The encoded protein is CASSTGAGE. The entire CDR3 protein reads CASSTGAGEAFF.

As regards this clone: The sequenced fragment ends 3 residues before the CDR3 boundary, so the rest is inferred from the germline J gene. The chain uses TRBV6-4 and TRBJ2-1; TRBD1 matches 10 bases. Germline trimming cut 5 bases from V and 8 bases from J; bases unmatched to any gene: 6. The V gene's germline CDR1 is MRHNA and CDR2 SNTAGT. The CDR3 is 14 amino acids. CDR3 DNA, as far as it was read: TGTGCCAGCAGTCGACAGGGGGCGGGCGATGAG. Translated: CASSRQGAGDE. The full-length CDR3 reads as CASSRQGAGDEQFF.

CDR3 sequence: CASSEPPSNDYTF. The part of the CDR3 DNA that was read is TGTGCCAGCAGTGAACCACCTAGCAACGAC. The chain joins TRBV2 to TRBJ1-2, with D unclear. The read stops 3 residues short of the end of the CDR3; the missing end is completed from the germline J gene. Germline assignment: CDR1 SNHLY and CDR2 FYNNEI. The CDR3 spans 13 residues.

About this clone itself: Read sequence stops 3 residues before the CDR3 end, and the germline J gene provides the missing end. This chain links TRBV6-2 or TRBV6-3 with TRBJ2-3; 8 bases line up with TRBD2. CDR3 length: 14 residues. Germline CDR1 is MNHEY and CDR2 is SVGEGT. CDR3 DNA (partial): TGTGCCAGCAGCACCGGGACTAGGGTTGAGACG. Protein sequence: CASSTGTRVET. The entire CDR3 protein reads CASSTGTRVETQYF.

About this clone itself: The DNA ends 3 residues before the CDR3 does, and the rest of the CDR3 is filled in from the germline J gene. The chain has TRBV19 and TRBJ1-1; 7 nucleotides align to TRBD1. In germline, CDR1 is LNHDA, CDR2 SQIVND (reference sequence). Trimming cost V 2 bases and J 6 bases; bases outside gene matches: 6. This CDR3 is 14 amino acids long. The CDR3 bases that were read are TGTGCCAGTAGTATAAACACAGGGGTACCTGAA. It codes for CASSINTGVPE. The whole CDR3 reads CASSINTGVPEAFF.

Concerning this clone itself: From the germline J gene comes the end of the CDR3, since the read stops 3 residues before it. J is TRBJ1-5 and V is TRBV19; 7 bases are a match to TRBD1. V was pared by 7 bases and J by 2 bases, with 2 bases of the junction left unmatched. The CDR3 is 13 amino acids. The V gene's germline CDR1 is LNHDA and CDR2 SQIVND (reference sequence). The CDR3 sequence is CASTDRGNQPQHF. CDR3 DNA (partial): TGTGCCAGTACAGACAGGGGCAATCAGCCC.

About this clone: The CDR3 end falls 3 residues outside the read, so it is completed with the germline J gene. The rearrangement links TRBV7-9 to TRBJ1-1; D remains unclear. This CDR3 comprises 13 residues. From germline, CDR1 is SEHNR and CDR2 FQNEAQ (reference sequence). Deletions cut 5 bases from V and 7 bases from J, with 14 bases between. CDR3 DNA, as far as it was read: TGTGCCAGCAGCCCCAAGGCCGGCGGTGAA. This translates into CASSPKAGGE. The whole CDR3 is CASSPKAGGEAFF.

The CDR3 loop reads CSVEDRTGRNEQFF. The CDR3 DNA, read in part, is TGCAGCGTTGAAGATCGGACAGGGCGGAATGAG. V usage is TRBV29-1 and J usage is TRBJ2-1; TRBD1 agrees at 8 bases. The CDR3 goes on 3 residues after the read ends, and that part is filled in from the germline J gene. V shed 0 bases, J shed 7 bases, and the junction held 5 bases outside the gene matches. This CDR3 has 14 residues. Germline CDR1 reads SQVTM; CDR2 reads ANQGSEA.

Note on this clone: With the read ending 3 residues before the CDR3 end, the germline J gene is used to fill in that end. This chain connects TRBV18 to TRBJ1-2; 9 nucleotides match TRBD1. Germline trimming cut 4 bases from V and 6 bases from J; bases unmatched to any gene: 9. The CDR3 totals 15 residues. Germline V lookup: CDR1 KGHSH, CDR2 LQKENI. CDR3 bases read: TGTGCCAGCTCACAAAACACCGGGACAGGGCATGGC. This sequence encodes CASSQNTGTGHG. The whole CDR3 reads CASSQNTGTGHGYTF. The variable domain in full, with the rest retrieved from reference TRBV18 and TRBJ1-2, is NAGVMQNPRHLVRRRGQEARLRCSPMKGHSHVYWYRQLPEEGLKFMVYLQKENIIDESGMPKERFSAEFPKEGPSILRIQQVVRGDSAAYFCASSQNTGTGHGYTFGSGTRLTVV.

About this clone: The read terminates 3 residues ahead of where the CDR3 ends, so the germline J gene completes it. The chain uses TRBV19 and TRBJ2-5, with a possible D match to TRBD1 (5 bases). Trimming removed 5 bases from V and 1 base from J, with 20 bases in between. The CDR3 spans 17 residues. Germline V CDR1 and CDR2: LNHDA, SQIVND (reference sequence). CDR3: CASSPLQPGNIQETQYF. The CDR3 bases that were read are TGTGCCAGTAGTCCCCTCCAGCCAGGGAATATCCAAGAGACC.

As for this clone: Read coverage stops 3 residues before the CDR3 terminus; the germline J gene supplies the remainder. The chain links TRBV6-2 or TRBV6-3 to TRBJ2-7; perhaps TRBD2 as D (5 bases). Germline V gene sequence: CDR1 MNHEY, CDR2 SVGEGT. The CDR3 loop spans 15 amino acids. The ends were cut back, 2 bases at V and 1 base at J, with 12 bases in the middle. Incomplete CDR3 DNA: TGTGCCAGCAGTTACCCCGGCGGGTCTTCCTACGAG. Its translation: CASSYPGGSSYE. The CDR3 in full is CASSYPGGSSYEQYF.

Worth noting for this clone: The read terminates 3 residues ahead of where the CDR3 ends, so the germline J gene completes it. The chain joins TRBV6-4 to TRBJ2-7; tentatively, D is TRBD1 (6 bases). In germline, CDR1 is MRHNA, CDR2 SNTAGT. Between the trimmed V and J ends, which lost 0 bases and 2 bases, there was a span of 11 bases. The CDR3 totals 15 residues. The CDR3 protein is CASSDSRGLAYEQYF. Incomplete CDR3 DNA: TGTGCCAGCAGTGACTCGAGGGGGTTAGCCTACGAG.

To note about this clone: Read sequence stops 3 residues before the CDR3 end, and the germline J gene provides the missing end. The rearrangement uses TRBV2 and TRBJ2-7; 9 bases line up with TRBD2. Germline CDR1 is SNHLY and CDR2 is FYNNEI. Losses at the gene ends were 10 bases for V and 0 bases for J; bases not matched to a gene: 16. The CDR3 consists of 17 residues. The CDR3 DNA, read in part, is TGTGCCAACAAGCCTGGAGCGGGGGGCCGTTTCTCCTACGAG. Translated: CANKPGAGGRFSYE. The whole CDR3 is CANKPGAGGRFSYEQYF.

A note on this clone: The observed sequence ends 3 residues before the CDR3 terminus, with the missing tail filled in from the germline J gene. The J gene is TRBJ1-2, the V gene TRBV6-2 or TRBV6-3; maybe TRBD1 (6 bases). CDR1 is MNHEY and CDR2 is SVGEGT in the germline V gene. The CDR3 runs 13 residues. CDR3 in amino acids: CASSYRDTDTYTF. The CDR3 bases that were read are TGTGCCAGCAGTTACCGGGACACAGATACC.

A word on this clone: The read stops 3 residues short of the end of the CDR3; the missing end is completed from the germline J gene. This sequence joins TRBV29-1 and TRBJ1-1, with a possible D match to TRBD1 (5 bases). From germline, CDR1 is SQVTM and CDR2 ANQGSEA. Trimming left V 6 bases short and J 2 bases short, with 10 bases between. This CDR3 is 12 amino acids long. Incomplete CDR3 DNA: TGCAGCGTGACAGAGATCAACACTGAA. Its translation: CSVTEINTE. The full CDR3 sequence reads CSVTEINTEAFF.